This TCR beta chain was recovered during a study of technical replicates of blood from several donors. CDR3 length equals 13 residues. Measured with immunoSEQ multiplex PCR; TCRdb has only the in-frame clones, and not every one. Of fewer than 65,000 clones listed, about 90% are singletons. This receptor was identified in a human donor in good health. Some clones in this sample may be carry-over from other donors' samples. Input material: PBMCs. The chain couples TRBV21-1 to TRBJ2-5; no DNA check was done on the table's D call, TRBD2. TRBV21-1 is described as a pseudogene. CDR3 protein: CATNRTSCETQYF. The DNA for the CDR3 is TGTGCCACCAACCGGACTAGCTGCGAGACCCAGTACTTC.